This is a list of T cell receptor beta chains from one sample in a study of metastatic and nonmetastatic thyroid tumors. TCRdb reanalyzed the PCR reads with MiXCR. The sample has tens of thousands of clones; about 24% are singletons. Sample: blood. The receptor set was obtained from a female donor with papillary thyroid cancer or a benign thyroid nodule (not recorded which). Some clones in this sample may be carry-over from other donors' samples. CDR3s include the opening cysteine and the closing phenylalanine or tryptophan. Each record gives: V gene, clone size, D gene, J gene, CDR3 protein, CDR3 DNA. D genes are given only for firm matches. Rows give clone size only sometimes, using once, few, many, or a class for an expanded clone.

TRBV4-1,-,TRBD1,TRBJ1-4,CASSARDRGEKLFF,TGCGCCAGCAGCGCCCGGGACAGGGGTGAAAAACTGTTTTTT
TRBV7-2,many,-,TRBJ2-7,CASSLQEGLNEQYF,TGTGCCAGCAGCTTACAAGAGGGGTTAAACGAGCAGTACTTC
TRBV28,-,TRBD2,TRBJ2-2,CASSLTCGGASGELFF,TGTGCCAGCAGTCTGACGTGCGGGGGGGCCAGCGGGGAGCTGTTTTTT
TRBV30,-,-,TRBJ2-1,CAWSVLASYNEQFF,TGTGCCTGGAGTGTACTCGCGTCCTACAATGAGCAGTTCTTC
TRBV20-1,-,-,TRBJ1-2,CSATNSYGYTF,TGCAGTGCTACGAACAGCTATGGATACACATTC
TRBV20-1,many,TRBD1,TRBJ1-2,CSARAGGPGGYTF,TGCAGTGCTAGAGCAGGGGGGCCGGGTGGCTACACCTTC
TRBV7-2,once,-,TRBJ1-5,CASSLSLASNQPQHF,TGTGCCAGCAGCTTAAGTCTCGCGAGCAATCAGCCCCAGCATTTT
TRBV20-1,many,TRBD1,TRBJ2-4,CSASQKTGVKNIQYF,TGCAGTGCTAGTCAAAAGACAGGGGTGAAAAACATTCAGTACTTC
TRBV28,-,-,TRBJ1-5,CASSFWGRMVNQPQHF,TGTGCCAGCAGTTTTTGGGGGCGCATGGTCAATCAGCCCCAGCATTTT
TRBV14,many,TRBD1,TRBJ1-3,CASSPLRDRVGNTIYF,TGTGCCAGCAGCCCCTTACGGGACAGGGTCGGAAACACCATATATTTT
TRBV20-1,many,-,TRBJ2-7,CSALDGGRVYEQYF,TGCAGTGCCCTTGACGGGGGAAGGGTGTACGAGCAGTACTTC
TRBV10-3,few,TRBD1,TRBJ2-1,CAISESRGTGYNEQFF,TGTGCCATCAGTGAGTCACGGGGGACAGGGTACAATGAGCAGTTCTTC
TRBV4-2,-,-,TRBJ2-3,CSSSPRGEADTQYF,TGTTCCAGCAGCCCCAGGGGGGAGGCAGATACGCAGTATTTT
TRBV6-2/TRBV6-3,few,TRBD1,TRBJ1-5,CASSYDIMDRELNQPQHF,TGTGCCAGCAGTTACGACATAATGGACAGGGAATTGAATCAGCCACAGCATTTT